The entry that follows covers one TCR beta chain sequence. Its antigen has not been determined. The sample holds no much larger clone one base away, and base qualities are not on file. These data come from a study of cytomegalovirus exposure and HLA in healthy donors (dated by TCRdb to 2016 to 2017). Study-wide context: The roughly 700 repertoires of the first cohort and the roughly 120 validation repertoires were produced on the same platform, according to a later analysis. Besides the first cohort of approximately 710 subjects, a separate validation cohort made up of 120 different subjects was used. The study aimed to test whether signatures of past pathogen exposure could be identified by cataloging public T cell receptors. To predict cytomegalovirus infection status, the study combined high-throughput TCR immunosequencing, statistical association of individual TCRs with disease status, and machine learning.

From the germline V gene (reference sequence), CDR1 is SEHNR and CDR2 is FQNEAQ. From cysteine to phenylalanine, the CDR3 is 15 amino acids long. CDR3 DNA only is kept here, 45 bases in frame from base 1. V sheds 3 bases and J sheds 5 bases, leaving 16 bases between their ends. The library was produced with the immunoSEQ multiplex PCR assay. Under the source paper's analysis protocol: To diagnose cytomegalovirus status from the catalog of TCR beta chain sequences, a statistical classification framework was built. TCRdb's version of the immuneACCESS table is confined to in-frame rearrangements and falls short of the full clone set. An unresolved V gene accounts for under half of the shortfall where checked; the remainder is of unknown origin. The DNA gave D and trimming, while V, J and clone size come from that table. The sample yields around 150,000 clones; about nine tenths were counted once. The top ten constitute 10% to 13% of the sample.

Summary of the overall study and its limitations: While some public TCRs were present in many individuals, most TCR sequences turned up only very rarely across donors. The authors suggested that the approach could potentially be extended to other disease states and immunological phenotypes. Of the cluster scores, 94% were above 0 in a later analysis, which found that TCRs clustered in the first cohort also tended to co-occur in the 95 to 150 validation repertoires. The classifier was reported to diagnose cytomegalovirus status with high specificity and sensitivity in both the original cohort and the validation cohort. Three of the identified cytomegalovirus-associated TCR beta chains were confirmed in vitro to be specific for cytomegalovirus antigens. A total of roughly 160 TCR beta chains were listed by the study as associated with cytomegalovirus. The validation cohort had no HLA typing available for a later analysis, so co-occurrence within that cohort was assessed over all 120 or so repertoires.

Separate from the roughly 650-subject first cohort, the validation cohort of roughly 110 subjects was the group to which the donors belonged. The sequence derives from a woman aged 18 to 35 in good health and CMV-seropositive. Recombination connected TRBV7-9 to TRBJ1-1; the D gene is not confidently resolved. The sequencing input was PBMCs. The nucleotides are TGTGCCAGCAGCTTGACATCCTTGGGTGGGACTGAAGCTTTCTTT. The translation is CASSLTSLGGTEAFF.